The next 16 T cell receptor beta chains were all read from a single sample in a study of T cell responses to AZD1222 COVID-19 vaccine. Sequencing was performed with immunoSEQ multiplex PCR; in TCRdb, only in-frame clones are kept and a portion is missing. Found here are under 70,000 clones, 70% to 90% of them singletons; the top ten hold roughly 15%. Sequencing was performed on peripheral blood, taken 28 days after the second AZD1222 dose. The receptors were sampled from an adult who received the AZD1222 COVID-19 vaccine.

The chain recombines TRBV4-1 with TRBJ2-7, with 7 bases aligning to TRBD2. The CDR3 is 13 amino acids. Per the germline V gene, CDR1 is MGHRA and CDR2 is YSYEKL. Trimming cost V 4 bases and J 4 bases; bases outside gene matches: 4. CDR3 sequence (DNA): TGCGCCAGCAGCCCCGGGACTACTTACGAGCAGTACTTC. Its protein product is CASSPGTTYEQYF.

The chain is built from TRBV11-3 and TRBJ1-1; D not certain. The CDR3 has 13 residues. The V end was cut by 5 bases, the J end by 0 bases, with 7 bases between. The V gene's germline CDR1 is SGHNT and CDR2 YENEEA. The CDR3 DNA reads as TGTGCCAGCAGCGCGATATTGAACACTGAAGCTTTCTTT. This sequence encodes CASSAILNTEAFF.

This clone was detected only a few times. The chain uses TRBV6-2 or TRBV6-3 and TRBJ2-3; D unclear. Between the trimmed V and J ends, which lost 6 bases and 4 bases, there was a span of 8 bases. The CDR3 is 12 residues long. The germline V gene has CDR1 MNHEY and CDR2 SVGEGT. This chain's CDR3 is CASSSDADTQYF. In DNA, the CDR3 is TGTGCCAGCAGCTCGGACGCAGATACGCAGTATTTT.

The chain has TRBV15 and TRBJ2-1; 9 positions match TRBD2. Germline CDR1 reads LNHNV; CDR2 reads YYDKDF (reference sequence). CDR3 length: 15 residues. After removal of 6 bases from V and 7 bases from J, the junction contained 10 bases not matched to a gene. CDR3 sequence reads: CATSPAGTSSNEQFF. The CDR3 DNA is TGTGCCACCAGTCCTGCAGGGACTAGCTCGAATGAGCAGTTCTTC.

This chain joins TRBV24-1 and TRBJ1-2; weak D call: TRBD1 (5 bases). This CDR3 spans 13 amino acids. Trimming stripped 9 bases from V and 6 bases from J, with 16 bases between. Germline values: CDR1 KGHDR, CDR2 SFDVKD. CDR3 amino acids: CATSSGALDGYTF. CDR3 coding DNA: TGTGCCACCTCGAGCGGGGCTTTGGATGGCTACACCTTC.

The V call is TRBV7-2, the J call TRBJ2-3, with 9 bases identical to TRBD2. The V and J ends lost 0 bases and 0 bases, in that order; junction bases with no gene match: 10. The CDR3 consists of 19 residues. Germline values: CDR1 SGHTA, CDR2 FQGNSA. The CDR3 DNA sequence: TGTGCCAGCAGCTTAGCACCACCAGGACTAGCGAGAAGCACAGATACGCAGTATTTT. This translates into CASSLAPPGLARSTDTQYF.

The V and J genes are TRBV7-8 and TRBJ2-5; D gene uncertain. Germline lookup yields CDR1 SGHVS and CDR2 FQNEAQ. The V end lost 5 bases, the J end lost 0 bases, and 7 bases lay between the germline ends. This CDR3 has 13 residues. CDR3 sequence (DNA): TGTGCCAGCAGCCCCGGCCACCAAGAGACCCAGTACTTC. It yields the protein CASSPGHQETQYF.

V usage is TRBV18 and J usage is TRBJ2-7, with 8 positions matching TRBD1. Germline CDR1 and CDR2: KGHSH and LQKENI. Trimming took 6 bases from V and 0 from J; bases not matched to a gene: 4. CDR3 size: 14 residues. The chain's CDR3 is CASSPDRDSYEQYF. In nucleotides, the CDR3 is TGTGCCAGCTCCCCGGACAGGGACTCCTACGAGCAGTACTTC.

V and J are TRBV4-1 and TRBJ1-3, with 7 positions matching TRBD1. The CDR3 is made up of 20 amino acids. J gave up 0 bases and V 1 base, and 15 bases lay outside the gene matches. CDR1 is MGHRA and CDR2 is YSYEKL in the germline V gene. The CDR3 coding sequence is TGCGCCAGCAGCCAAGGAGAAGACAGGGACGCCCCGTTCTCTGGAAACACCATATATTTT. Amino acid sequence: CASSQGEDRDAPFSGNTIYF.

The gene calls are TRBV29-1 and TRBJ2-2; a possible D gene is TRBD2 (5 bases). Trimming removed 3 bases at V and 3 bases at J, with 8 bases between. The CDR3 spans 13 residues. Germline assignment: CDR1 SQVTM and CDR2 ANQGSEA. The CDR3 nucleotides are TGCAGCGTTGAGAGGGCGGACACCGGGGAGCTGTTTTTT. Its translation is CSVERADTGELFF.

This chain links TRBV19 with TRBJ2-7, with 8 bases aligning to TRBD2. CDR3 length: 13 amino acids. V lost 3 bases to trimming and J lost 3 bases; unmatched junction nucleotides: 1. Germline values: CDR1 LNHDA, CDR2 SQIVND (reference sequence). This CDR3 is CASSMGLVYEQYF. CDR3 DNA: TGTGCCAGTAGTATGGGACTAGTCTACGAGCAGTACTTC.

The gene calls are TRBV9 and TRBJ2-2; 7 bases map to TRBD1. This CDR3 is built from 16 residues. The V and J ends lost 0 bases and 4 bases, in that order; junction bases with no gene match: 6. The germline CDR1 and CDR2 sequences are SGDLS and YYNGEE. The CDR3 sequence: CASSVDDRVVTGELFF. As DNA, the CDR3 is TGTGCCAGCAGCGTAGATGACAGGGTGGTCACCGGGGAGCTGTTTTTT.

The chain is built from TRBV7-8 and TRBJ2-7, with unresolved D. CDR1 and CDR2 from the germline V gene are SGHVS and FQNEAQ. This CDR3 is built from 12 residues. V lost 1 base and J lost 6, with 7 bases in between. The CDR3 DNA reads as TGTGCCAGCAGCTTAGACTATACCGAGCAGTACTTC. This sequence encodes CASSLDYTEQYF. Filled out from reference TRBV7-8 and TRBJ2-7, the complete variable domain reads GAGVSQSPRYKVAKRGQDVALRCDPISGHVSLFWYQQALGQGPEFLTYFQNEAQLDKSGLPSDRFFAERPEGSVSTLKIQRTQQEDSAVYLCASSLDYTEQYFGPGTRLTVT.

The V call is TRBV7-2, the J call TRBJ2-1; TRBD2 matches 10 bases. The CDR3 has 15 amino acids. Germline CDR1 and CDR2: SGHTA and FQGNSA. Trimming took 5 bases from V and 7 from J; bases not matched to a gene: 8. The CDR3 protein is CASSRTSGAGNEQFF. DNA of the CDR3: TGTGCCAGCAGCCGCACTAGCGGGGCGGGGAATGAGCAGTTCTTC.

This chain uses TRBV9 with TRBJ2-1; 7 nucleotides agree with TRBD2. V lost 0 bases and J lost 5; bases outside the gene matches: 8. This CDR3 spans 16 amino acids. Germline CDR1 SGDLS, CDR2 YYNGEE. The CDR3 DNA is TGTGCCAGCAGCGTAGCCGGACTAGGGACGAACAATGAGCAGTTCTTC. Amino acids: CASSVAGLGTNNEQFF.

This rearrangement joins TRBV5-1 to TRBJ2-7; 8 nucleotides agree with TRBD1. This CDR3 contains 15 residues. The V and J ends lost 2 bases and 4 bases, in that order; junction bases with no gene match: 8. CDR1 is SGHRS, CDR2 YFSETQ, per germline. The CDR3 sequence: CASSLLAGGIYEQYF. CDR3 in DNA: TGCGCCAGCAGCTTATTGGCAGGGGGCATATACGAGCAGTACTTC.